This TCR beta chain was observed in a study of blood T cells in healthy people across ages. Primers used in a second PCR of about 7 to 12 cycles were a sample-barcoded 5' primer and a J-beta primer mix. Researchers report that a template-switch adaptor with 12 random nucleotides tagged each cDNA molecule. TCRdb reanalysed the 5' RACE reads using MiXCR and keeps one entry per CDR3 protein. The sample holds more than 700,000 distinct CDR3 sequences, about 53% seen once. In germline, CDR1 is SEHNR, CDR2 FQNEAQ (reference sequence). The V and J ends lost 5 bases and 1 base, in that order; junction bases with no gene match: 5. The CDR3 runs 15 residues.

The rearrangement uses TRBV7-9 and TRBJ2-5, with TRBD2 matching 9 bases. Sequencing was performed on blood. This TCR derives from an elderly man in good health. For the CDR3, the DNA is TGTGCCAGCAGCGCGGGGGGGGCTACCCAAGAGACCCAGTACTTC. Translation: CASSAGGATQETQYF.